One and the same sample provided the 13 T cell receptor beta chains below, sequenced in a study of blood T cell repertoires in COVID-19. Profiling relied on immunoSEQ multiplex PCR, and the TCRdb table lists in-frame clones only, not all of them. The table records about 250,000 clones, roughly 90% of them present only once. The specimen was PBMCs or T cells enriched from blood (not recorded which). Receptors originate from a middle-aged man who had recovered from COVID-19.

The chain carries TRBV29-1 and TRBJ2-5; D perhaps matches TRBD2 (7 bases). Germline V gene sequence: CDR1 SQVTM, CDR2 ANQGSEA. The V end was cut by 7 bases, the J end by 4 bases, with 10 bases between. The CDR3 is 11 amino acids. The chain's CDR3 is CSDGGRETQYF. The CDR3 DNA sequence: TGCAGCGACGGGGGGCGAGAGACCCAGTACTTC.

V is TRBV7-9 and J is TRBJ2-7; TRBD2 agrees at 7 bases. J lost 6 bases, V lost 3 bases, and 11 bases had no gene match. Germline V gives CDR1 SEHNR, CDR2 FQNEAQ (reference sequence). The CDR3 has 15 residues. As DNA, the CDR3 is TGTGCCAGCAGCTTTGAAGTGACGGGAGGTGGCGAGCAGTACTTC. Translating gives CASSFEVTGGGEQYF.

The chain employs TRBV7-6 and TRBJ2-1; no reliable D call. Germline assignment: CDR1 SGHVS and CDR2 FNYEAQ. The CDR3 is 15 amino acids. The V and J ends lost 2 bases and 2 bases respectively, with 10 bases between them. CDR3 nucleotides: TGTGCCAGCAGCTTAAGCCTAGTCCCCTACAATGAGCAGTTCTTC. Protein product: CASSLSLVPYNEQFF.

This chain joins TRBV5-3 and TRBJ1-2, with TRBD1 matching over 7 bases. TRBV5-3 is an ORF, with its function uncertain. Trimming removed 3 bases from V and 3 bases from J; junction bases left unmatched: 8. The CDR3 runs 15 residues. CDR3: CARSSKMTGYYGYTF. The CDR3, as DNA: TGTGCCAGAAGCTCGAAGATGACAGGGTACTATGGCTACACCTTC.

This clone appeared once. V usage is TRBV7-9 and J usage is TRBJ2-1; tentatively, D is TRBD2 (5 bases). Trimming left V 5 bases short and J 9 bases short, with 17 bases between. The CDR3 totals 14 residues. Germline V gene data show CDR1 as SEHNR and CDR2 as FQNEAQ (reference sequence). The CDR3 DNA reads as TGTGCCAGCAGCACTGATAGAGTGGCGGGTGAGCAGTTCTTC. Residues: CASSTDRVAGEQFF.

The V and J genes are TRBV7-2 and TRBJ1-4, with D uncertain. The CDR3 runs to 14 residues. Between the trimmed V and J ends, which lost 2 bases and 5 bases, there was a span of 9 bases. From germline, CDR1 is SGHTA and CDR2 FQGNSA. The CDR3 spells CASSLTRFNEKLFF. CDR3 DNA: TGTGCCAGCAGCTTAACGCGGTTCAATGAAAAACTGTTTTTT.

This chain joins TRBV10-3 and TRBJ1-1; TRBD1 agrees at 7 bases. V was clipped by 4 bases and J by 1 base; unmatched bases: 3. The CDR3 runs 14 residues. CDR1 and CDR2 (germline): ENHRY, SYGVKD. The chain's CDR3 is CAISVGTANTEAFF. The CDR3, as DNA: TGTGCCATCAGTGTAGGGACAGCGAACACTGAAGCTTTCTTT.

The chain links TRBV29-1 to TRBJ1-5; the D gene is possibly TRBD1 (6 bases). This CDR3 is built from 13 residues. Between the trimmed V and J ends, which lost 6 bases and 2 bases, there was a span of 11 bases. The germline gives CDR1 SQVTM, CDR2 ANQGSEA. The chain's CDR3 is CSVRAGGNQPQHF. Written as DNA, the CDR3 is TGCAGCGTGCGGGCAGGGGGCAATCAGCCCCAGCATTTT.

The CDR3 loop is CASSRIGGVYGYTF. Written as DNA, the CDR3 is TGTGCCAGCAGCCGGATAGGGGGGGTTTACGGCTACACCTTC. The V and J genes are TRBV7-6 and TRBJ1-2; a possible D gene is TRBD1 (6 bases). CDR1 and CDR2 from the germline V gene are SGHVS and FNYEAQ. CDR3 length equals 14 residues. The V and J ends lost 5 bases and 8 bases respectively, with 18 bases between them.

This clone was counted between two and nine times. The rearrangement links TRBV4-1 to TRBJ2-4; the D is unclear. CDR1 and CDR2 from the germline V gene are MGHRA and YSYEKL. CDR3 length equals 14 residues. Trimming took 4 bases from V and 8 from J, leaving 15 bases between them. CDR3 DNA: TGCGCCAGCAGCCCCGTGATACGCGAGGACATTCAGTACTTC. Encoded protein: CASSPVIREDIQYF.

This clone was detected only once. J is TRBJ1-1 and V is TRBV6-5, with no clear D. The CDR3 length is 14 residues. Germline V CDR1 and CDR2: MNHEY, SVGAGI. V was pared by 7 bases and J by 3 bases, with 15 bases between. The CDR3 loop reads CASTRPSGDTEAFF. CDR3 nucleotide sequence: TGTGCCAGCACCAGGCCGTCGGGAGACACTGAAGCTTTCTTT.

The CDR3 coding sequence is TGTGCCACGCGTCGCATAGCAGGGGGTATAGAGGAGCAGTACTTC. Translated, it gives CATRRIAGGIEEQYF. The chain carries TRBV19 and TRBJ2-7; 7 bases fit TRBD1. The germline CDR1 and CDR2 sequences are LNHDA and SQIVND (reference sequence). V was clipped by 10 bases and J by 7 bases; unmatched bases: 19. The length of the CDR3 is 15 residues.

The J gene is TRBJ1-1, the V gene TRBV6-4; 10 bases map to TRBD1. The CDR3 totals 16 residues. From germline, CDR1 is MRHNA and CDR2 SNTAGT. V shed 4 bases and J 8 bases; nucleotides not matched to a gene: 13. CDR3 sequence reads: CASSASPGTGAGEAFF. DNA of the CDR3: TGTGCCAGCAGTGCGTCGCCCGGGACAGGGGCCGGGGAAGCTTTCTTT.